This TCR beta chain was obtained from a study of OX40 agonist ivuxolimab in advanced cancers. Per the germline V gene, CDR1 is MNHNS and CDR2 is SASEGT. The CDR3 extends over 15 amino acids. Trimming took 6 bases from V and 5 from J, leaving 19 bases between them. Measured with immunoSEQ multiplex PCR; TCRdb has only the in-frame clones, and not every one. The sample has roughly 66,000 clones; nearly 90% are singletons. The chain uses TRBV6-1 and TRBJ1-1; a possible D gene is TRBD1 (6 bases). Material: CD4+ or CD8+ T cells sorted from blood, obtained in a trial of the OX40 agonist ivuxolimab. The sequence was collected from an adult with an advanced solid tumor such as melanoma, head and neck, liver or kidney cancer. The CDR3 coding sequence is TGTGCCAGCAGCCAAGCACAGGGAAGGGGGACTGAAGCTTTCTTT. This translates into CASSQAQGRGTEAFF.